The 16 T cell receptor beta chains below were found in one sample sequenced in a study of T-cell reconstitution after alpha-beta-depleted transplantation in children. Unique molecular identifiers were built into the TCRbeta library. TCRdb independently ran MiXCR on the PCR reads; one entry per CDR3 protein. The data hold roughly 120,000 distinct CDR3 sequences, with approximately 10% observed a single time. Here the sequenced sample was PBMCs from the stem cell graft donor, taken from the stem cell graft. The source is a human donor who donated a stem cell graft to a child with acute lymphoblastic leukemia.

This clonotype was recorded many times. This sequence joins TRBV20-1 and TRBJ1-6, with a possible D match to TRBD1 (6 bases). Deletions cut 4 bases from V and 7 bases from J, with 8 bases between. Germline CDR1 DFQATT, CDR2 SNEGSKA (reference sequence). The CDR3 covers 12 residues. The DNA of the CDR3 is TGCAGTGCTAAAACAGGGAATTCACCCCTCCACTTT. Translation gives CSAKTGNSPLHF.

This clonotype was detected ten times or more. The genes are TRBV5-1 and TRBJ2-7; D uncertain. The V gene's germline CDR1 is SGHRS and CDR2 YFSETQ. This CDR3 has 14 amino acids. V lost 2 bases and J lost 3, with 12 bases in between. DNA of the CDR3: TGCGCCAGCAGCTTATCGGGTGACGGCTACGAGCAGTACTTC. This translates into CASSLSGDGYEQYF.

Ten or more counts support this clonotype. The chain employs TRBV5-1 and TRBJ2-3; D perhaps matches TRBD1 (6 bases). This CDR3 is 14 amino acids long. Germline-derived CDR1 and CDR2 are SGHRS and YFSETQ. Trimming took off 0 bases at V and 4 bases at J, with 9 bases between the two ends. In DNA, the CDR3 is TGCGCCAGCAGCTTGGTACAGGGATCAGATACGCAGTATTTT. Amino acid sequence: CASSLVQGSDTQYF.

In this sample, this clonotype turned up many times. The V gene is TRBV5-1, the J gene TRBJ2-3; 8 bases map to TRBD2. The trim removed 0 bases at V and 6 bases at J, leaving 3 bases unmatched. This CDR3 has 14 amino acids. The germline gives CDR1 SGHRS, CDR2 YFSETQ. The chain's CDR3 is CASSLDGGVDTQYF. For the CDR3, the DNA is TGCGCCAGCAGCTTGGACGGGGGGGTGGATACGCAGTATTTT.

This clonotype was seen many times. V is TRBV12-3 or TRBV12-4 and J is TRBJ2-2, with 7 nucleotides matching TRBD1. Losses at the gene ends were 5 bases for V and 9 bases for J; bases not matched to a gene: 9. The CDR3 has 14 amino acids. CDR3 sequence (DNA): TGTGCCAGCAGTCCCCGACAGGGCAACAGGGAGCTGTTTTTT. It yields the protein CASSPRQGNRELFF.

The table lists this clonotype with a few counts. V is TRBV4-1 and J is TRBJ2-6; D ambiguous. The V end was cut by 3 bases, the J end by 4 bases, with 10 bases between. CDR1 is MGHRA, CDR2 YSYEKL, per germline. The CDR3 covers 15 residues. The CDR3 DNA reads TGCGCCAGCAGCCAGGTCCTCGGGGGGGCCAACGTCCTGACTTTC. This sequence encodes CASSQVLGGANVLTF.

The sample holds many counts of this clonotype. This chain uses TRBV6-1 with TRBJ2-3; weak D call: TRBD2 (5 bases). The length of the CDR3 is 16 residues. The V end was cut by 6 bases, the J end by 5 bases, with 21 bases between. The germline gives CDR1 MNHNS, CDR2 SASEGT. CDR3 in amino acids: CASSHRWASEGDTQYF. In DNA form, the CDR3 reads TGTGCCAGCAGCCATAGATGGGCTAGTGAGGGAGATACGCAGTATTTT.

This clonotype appeared many times. The chain combines TRBV7-2 with TRBJ2-5; D may be TRBD1 (5 bases). Trimming removed 2 bases at V and 1 base at J, with 8 bases between. Germline CDR1 reads SGHTA; CDR2 reads FQGNSA. The CDR3 has 14 residues. The CDR3 reads CASSLSRAQETQYF. In DNA, the CDR3 is TGTGCCAGCAGCTTAAGCAGGGCCCAAGAGACCCAGTACTTC.

This clonotype was picked up many times. The CDR3 sequence is CSARDSAGRIEAFF. CDR3 nucleotide sequence: TGCAGTGCTAGAGATTCGGCAGGACGGATTGAAGCTTTCTTT. V usage is TRBV20-1 and J usage is TRBJ1-1, with D unclear. Deletions cut 0 bases from V and 7 bases from J, with 15 bases between. The germline CDR1 and CDR2 sequences are DFQATT and SNEGSKA (reference sequence). This CDR3 region has 14 residues.

The sample holds many counts of this clonotype. The chain combines TRBV6-1 with TRBJ1-1; weak D call: TRBD1 (5 bases). The CDR3 is 14 residues long. The V gene's germline CDR1 is MNHNS and CDR2 SASEGT. V was pared by 7 bases and J by 3 bases, with 15 bases between. CDR3: CASINQPGYTEAFF. The CDR3 bases are TGTGCCAGCATAAACCAGCCAGGGTACACTGAAGCTTTCTTT.

This clonotype was seen a handful of times. The germline gene is not matched at one end of the junction; a read error may be the cause. The chain has TRBV20-1 and TRBJ1-3; the D gene is possibly TRBD1 (5 bases). The CDR3 has 17 residues. Germline assignment: CDR1 DFQATT and CDR2 SNEGSKA (reference sequence). CDR3 nucleotides: TGCTGTGCTAGAGCTCCGGGCCGCAGGGTCTCTGGAAACACCATATATTTT. Translated, it gives CCARAPGRRVSGNTIYF.

This clonotype was detected ten times or more. Here the CDR3 DNA reads TGTGCCAGCACAGCGCCGGTCTCCTACGAGCAGTACTTC. It yields the protein CASTAPVSYEQYF. The V call is TRBV12-3 or TRBV12-4, the J call TRBJ2-7; D not certain. This CDR3 comprises 13 residues. V gave up 7 bases and J gave up 0 bases, with 10 bases separating them.

This clonotype was counted at least ten times. This chain joins TRBV29-1 and TRBJ2-1; D is possibly TRBD1 or TRBD2 (5 bases each). The CDR3 length is 11 residues. With 5 bases removed from V and 7 bases from J, the gap between germline ends came to 9 bases. Germline V gene lookup returns CDR1 SQVTM and CDR2 ANQGSEA. The CDR3 DNA is TGCAGCGTTCAGGGAGCGAATGAGCAGTTCTTC. This translates into CSVQGANEQFF.

A remark on this clonotype: This may be a read error: a much more frequent sequence differs by one nucleotide. This sequence joins TRBV28 and TRBJ2-7; the D gene is possibly TRBD2 (7 bases). The CDR3 consists of 15 residues. Trimming cost V 5 bases and J 5 bases, with 19 bases left between them. The germline V gene has CDR1 MDHEN and CDR2 SYDVKM. The CDR3 DNA reads as TGTGCCAGCAGTCGCGACCCCGGGGGGCTTCACGAGCAGTACTTC. This sequence encodes CASSRDPGGLHEQYF.

This clonotype was seen repeatedly, ten times or more. DNA of the CDR3: TGCGCCAGCAGCACTGGACAGGGGGCAATAGCAGTGAACACCGGGGAGCTGTTTTTT. This translates into CASSTGQGAIAVNTGELFF. This chain links TRBV5-1 with TRBJ2-2; 11 positions match TRBD1. The V gene end was trimmed by 4 bases and the J gene end by 1 base; junction bases not matched to a gene: 12. The germline V gene encodes CDR1 SGHRS and CDR2 YFSETQ. The CDR3 is 19 residues long.

At least ten counts were recorded for this clonotype. V is TRBV4-1 and J is TRBJ2-1; 7 bases line up with TRBD1. CDR1 is MGHRA, CDR2 YSYEKL, per germline. The CDR3 consists of 15 residues. V shed 0 bases and J 1 base; nucleotides not matched to a gene: 0. The chain's CDR3 is CASSQEDRSYNEQFF. As DNA, the CDR3 is TGCGCCAGCAGCCAAGAGGACAGGTCCTACAATGAGCAGTTCTTC.